This is a list of T cell receptor beta chains from one sample in a study of blood T cells in healthy people across ages. MiXCR, applied by TCRdb to the 5' RACE reads, yields one record per CDR3 protein. The repertoire holds roughly 410,000 distinct CDR3 sequences, roughly half seen once, with 45% to 55% in the top ten. What was sequenced was blood. The receptors come from a man in his 60s in good health. Both conserved end residues are part of each CDR3. The order of the fields is V gene, CDR3 length, CDR3 protein.

>TRBV20-1|16
CSSRNSRTGGGTEAFF
>TRBV28|15
CASSSTGIRSYEQYF
>TRBV7-2|17
CASSTQGLAGGADTQYF
>TRBV14|15
CASSPNRDRLGEQYF
>TRBV6-2/TRBV6-3|15
CASSANLAGDETQYF
>TRBV5-1|16
CASSLEWGGGSYEQYF
>TRBV18|15
CASSPSARGDYGYTF
>TRBV7-9|15
CASSLGVFGTDTQYF
>TRBV27|13
CASRAGDSYEQYF
>TRBV11-3|17
CASSLILRGRWEETQYF
>TRBV5-1|15
CASSYLADNTDTQYF
>TRBV2|12
CASSEYRFEQYF
>TRBV5-4|14
CASSPGTANPPLHF
>TRBV7-8|13
CASSLQLNTEAFF
>TRBV11-1|14
CASSFLDRSGTQYF
>TRBV7-2|11
CASSSRDTQYF
>TRBV6-5|14
CASSRGGTANEQFF
>TRBV10-3|12
CAIQGTAYEQYF
>TRBV6-1|15
CASSGRGIGSYEQYF
>TRBV6-2/TRBV6-3|15
CASSWARGRVYEQYF
>TRBV2|14
CATSKGRGEETQYF
>TRBV6-2/TRBV6-3|13
CASTRTGTYEQYF